Following are 10 T cell receptor beta chains from one sample sequenced in a study of blood T cell repertoires in COVID-19. The table came from immunoSEQ multiplex PCR; TCRdb's copy has only in-frame clones and leaves some out. The repertoire holds more than 130,000 clones, with about 84% as singletons. Sequencing was done on a sample of peripheral blood. The receptor set was obtained from an elderly woman in a cohort sampled during active or convalescent COVID-19.

The rearrangement joins TRBV10-3 to TRBJ1-2; TRBD1 agrees at 8 bases. CDR1 is ENHRY and CDR2 is SYGVKD in the germline V gene. The V and J ends lost 6 bases and 4 bases, in that order; junction bases with no gene match: 7. This CDR3 has 14 amino acids. The DNA for the CDR3 is TGTGCCATCAGGGAGGGACAGGAGTCCTATGGCTACACCTTC. Translation gives CAIREGQESYGYTF.

Turning to this clone: The same CDR3 can be traced to other DNA sequences in this sample. V and J are TRBV10-3 and TRBJ1-2; 8 positions match TRBD1. Germline V gives CDR1 ENHRY, CDR2 SYGVKD. This CDR3 is 15 amino acids long. The V and J ends lost 0 bases and 4 bases, in that order; junction bases with no gene match: 4. CDR3 sequence (DNA): TGTGCCATCAGTGAGTCCCAGGGGGCGCTCTATGGCTACACCTTC. Amino acid sequence: CAISESQGALYGYTF.

The chain uses TRBV5-4 and TRBJ2-3; 8 nucleotides agree with TRBD2. The CDR3 totals 15 residues. Trimming cost V 4 bases and J 3 bases; bases outside gene matches: 7. Per the germline V gene, CDR1 is SGHNT and CDR2 is YYREEE (reference sequence). The CDR3 DNA reads TGTGCCAGCAGCCGCGGGGGGATACGTACAGATACGCAGTATTTT. Its translation is CASSRGGIRTDTQYF.

In its sample, this clone was seen a few times. The chain recombines TRBV7-8 with TRBJ1-2; D is ambiguous. The CDR3 contains 14 residues. V was trimmed by 2 bases and J by 7 bases, leaving 14 bases between them. Germline lookup yields CDR1 SGHVS and CDR2 FQNEAQ. DNA of the CDR3: TGTGCCAGCAGCTTATCGGTAGCGGATGTTGGCTACACCTTC. This sequence encodes CASSLSVADVGYTF.

The J gene is TRBJ2-3, the V gene TRBV6-1; 10 bases map to TRBD2. The length of the CDR3 is 15 residues. J lost 0 bases, V lost 7 bases, and 4 bases had no gene match. CDR1 is MNHNS, CDR2 SASEGT, per germline. The CDR3 spells CASTRTSGSTDTQYF. CDR3 in DNA: TGTGCCAGCACACGGACTAGCGGCAGCACAGATACGCAGTATTTT.

The rearrangement links TRBV6-5 to TRBJ2-7, with a tentative D call TRBD2 (6 bases). CDR3 size: 15 residues. CDR1 and CDR2 from the germline V gene are MNHEY and SVGAGI. Trimming cost V 6 bases and J 2 bases, with 17 bases left between them. CDR3 sequence: CASSRDGRGTYEQYV. CDR3 DNA sequence: TGTGCCAGCAGCCGAGACGGGCGGGGAACCTACGAGCAGTACGTC.

This clone has a handful of counts. The genes are TRBV6-1 and TRBJ1-2, with 8 bases fitting TRBD1. Losses at the gene ends were 1 base for V and 8 bases for J; bases not matched to a gene: 9. CDR3 length equals 15 residues. CDR1 and CDR2 from the germline V gene are MNHNS and SASEGT. CDR3 region: CASSEGSGGFYGYTF. The CDR3 DNA is TGTGCCAGCAGTGAAGGTTCAGGGGGCTTTTACGGCTACACCTTC.

This sequence joins TRBV3-1 (or the pseudogene TRBV3-2) and TRBJ2-2; D not certain. Germline V gene lookup returns CDR1 LGHDT and CDR2 YNNKEL (reference sequence). V lost 3 bases, J lost 6 bases, and 5 bases lay in between. The CDR3 runs to 12 residues. The CDR3 coding sequence is TGTGCCAGCAGCCACGTCTCCGGGGAGCTGTTTTTT. It specifies CASSHVSGELFF.

This chain links TRBV3-1 (or the pseudogene TRBV3-2) with TRBJ2-5; the match to TRBD2 covers 7 bases. The CDR3 sequence is 14 residues long. Germline loops: CDR1 LGHDT, CDR2 YNNKEL (reference sequence). V lost 4 bases, J lost 1 base, and 3 bases stayed unmatched. The CDR3: CASSPWTSQETQYF. CDR3 DNA sequence: TGTGCCAGCAGCCCCTGGACTAGCCAAGAGACCCAGTACTTC.

The chain couples TRBV7-2 to TRBJ2-7; D gene uncertain. V was clipped by 1 base and J by 0 bases, with 4 bases between them. From germline, CDR1 is SGHTA and CDR2 FQGNSA. CDR3 length equals 13 residues. CDR3 sequence (DNA): TGTGCCAGCAGCTTAGATATCTCCTACGAGCAGTACTTC. It translates to CASSLDISYEQYF.